What follows describes a single T cell receptor (beta chain). CDR3 length equals 13 residues. The V gene end was trimmed by 5 bases and the J gene end by 2 bases; junction bases not matched to a gene: 5. Germline values: CDR1 SQVTM, CDR2 ANQGSEA. Profiled with immunoSEQ multiplex PCR; TCRdb holds only in-frame clones, not every one. The data contain about 23,000 clones, less than 90% of them singletons. The sample comes from a study of T cell changes during pregnancy in multiple sclerosis. This sequence joins TRBV29-1 and TRBJ2-7; 8 positions match TRBD1. The origin of this receptor is a female donor in good health, enrolled as a control in a pregnancy study. The source material was CD4+ T cells from peripheral blood mononuclear cells, sampled in the first trimester of pregnancy. The CDR3 protein is CSVPGRGPYEQYF. CDR3 DNA sequence: TGCAGCGTTCCGGGCAGGGGGCCCTACGAGCAGTACTTC.